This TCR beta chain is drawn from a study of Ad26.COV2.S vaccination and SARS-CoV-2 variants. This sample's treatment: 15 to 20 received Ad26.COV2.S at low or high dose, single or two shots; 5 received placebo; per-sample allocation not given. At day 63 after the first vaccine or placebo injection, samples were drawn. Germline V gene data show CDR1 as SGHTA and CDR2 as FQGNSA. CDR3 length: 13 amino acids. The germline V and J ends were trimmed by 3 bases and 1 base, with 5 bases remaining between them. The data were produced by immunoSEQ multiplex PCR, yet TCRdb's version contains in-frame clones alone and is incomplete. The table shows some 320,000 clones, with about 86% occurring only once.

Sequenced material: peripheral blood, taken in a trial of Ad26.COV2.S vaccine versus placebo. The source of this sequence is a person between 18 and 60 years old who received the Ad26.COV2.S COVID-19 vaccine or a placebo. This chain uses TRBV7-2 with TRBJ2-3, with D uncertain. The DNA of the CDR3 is TGTGCCAGCAGCTTTACGGGCACAGATACGCAGTATTTT. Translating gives CASSFTGTDTQYF.